This TCR beta chain was retrieved from a study of monozygotic twins with inflammatory bowel disease. CDR3 size: 18 residues. Germline-derived CDR1 and CDR2 are LGHNA and YNFKEQ. TCRdb re-called the 5' RACE reads; one entry per CDR3 protein, DNA not given. The sample is made up of 400,000 or so distinct CDR3 sequences, and the top ten hold about 2.3% of it. The rearrangement joins TRBV4-2 to TRBJ2-2; TCRdb indicates TRBD1, and absent DNA this call remains unverified. Material: blood. The TCR comes from a human donor with ulcerative colitis or Crohn's disease, or a healthy co-twin of an affected twin (not recorded which). CDR3 sequence: CASSQDLGRGRGTGELFF.